Listed below are T cell receptor beta chains from one sample, sequenced in a study of shared clonotypes between healthy human individuals. The data were produced by immunoSEQ multiplex PCR, yet TCRdb's version contains in-frame clones alone and is incomplete. In the table there are about 2 million clones, over 85% of which are singletons. Sample: naive CD4+ T cells sorted from blood. The source of these receptors is a man in his late teens or twenties in good health. Each CDR3 is given with its conserved first and last residue. Fields, in order: V gene, CDR3 protein.

>TRBV5-4
CASSLGGLAGVYEQYF
>TRBV28
CASSPRLDYGYTF
>TRBV5-1
CASSSGTLTRGNTIYF
>TRBV30
CAWDTDSLSYGYTF
>TRBV30
CAWRDTGNHQPQHF
>TRBV2
CASRHNDRGRGPQHF
>TRBV18
CASSLDGNTIYF
>TRBV6-5
CASSYGTASETQYF
>TRBV5-1
CASSPPLGSASTDTQYF
>TRBV7-6
CASSLAVTHNSGNTIYF
>TRBV5-1
CASSRGEAGYGYTF
>TRBV7-9
CASSSPRSYGQRYTGELFF
>TRBV2
CAPGRARWEAFF
>TRBV4-2
CASSQEIWTNTGELFF
>TRBV6-1
CASSLSGPRPQHF
>TRBV11-3
CASSSHTNTEAFF
>TRBV7-9
CASSLALDTQETQYF
>TRBV11-2
CASSFTSGRHNEQFF
>TRBV18
CASSQTGANTGELFF
>TRBV6-5
CASGSTSGEQYF
>TRBV7-9
CASSRRQGGTYNEQFF
>TRBV5-4
CASSLRGSGNTIYF
>TRBV4-1
CASSQEGQGYNEQFF
>TRBV6-9
CASQDLSDGRSWAFF
>TRBV7-9
CASSFSVIQETQYF
>TRBV6-1
CASSAFRQGGDGYTF
>TRBV20-1
CSATLKEAQYF
>TRBV18
CASSPPIATGQGTSNTEAFF
>TRBV30
CAWSVWGFNSPLHF
>TRBV5-1
CASSPLPRGRTGELFF
>TRBV7-2
CASSLQLAGFYEQYF
>TRBV10-1
CASSEFGTLSTDTQYF
>TRBV30
CACPRAANYGYTF
>TRBV27
CASSLWGRVGGYTF
>TRBV2
CASIGAGRGTDTQYF
>TRBV5-1
CASSSQGATGNTIYF
>TRBV5-1
CASSVTANEKLFF
>TRBV5-1
CASSLGDSPYEQYF
>TRBV5-4
CASSLGATEQYF
>TRBV5-1
CASSYGTGEGQYF
>TRBV4-1
CASSQERLGNYGYTF
>TRBV6-1
CASTDRFGRAQYF
>TRBV5-1
CASGLAGGHETQYF
>TRBV9
CASSMGSPHSYNEQFF
>TRBV25-1
CASSEGWKGLSSGNTIYF
>TRBV9
CASSTQGSKNIQYF
>TRBV5-8
CASSLGRTDTQYF